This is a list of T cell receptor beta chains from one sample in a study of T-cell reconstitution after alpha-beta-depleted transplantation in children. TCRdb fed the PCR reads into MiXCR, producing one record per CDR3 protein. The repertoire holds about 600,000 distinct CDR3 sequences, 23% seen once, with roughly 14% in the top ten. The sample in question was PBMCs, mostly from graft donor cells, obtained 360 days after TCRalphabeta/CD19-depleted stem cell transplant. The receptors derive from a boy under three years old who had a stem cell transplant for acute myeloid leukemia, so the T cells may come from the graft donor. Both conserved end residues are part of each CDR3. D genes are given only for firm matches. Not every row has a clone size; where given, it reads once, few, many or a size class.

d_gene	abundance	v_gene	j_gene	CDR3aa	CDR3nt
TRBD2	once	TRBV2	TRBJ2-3	CASIDLAASTDTQYF	TGTGCCAGCATCGATCTAGCGGCTAGCACAGATACGCAGTATTTT
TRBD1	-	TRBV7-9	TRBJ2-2	CAGDSANTGELFF	TGTGCCGGGGACAGCGCGAACACCGGGGAGCTGTTTTTT
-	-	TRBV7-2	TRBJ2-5	CASSLRSERAETQYF	TGTGCCAGCAGCTTAAGATCCGAGCGGGCAGAGACCCAGTACTTC
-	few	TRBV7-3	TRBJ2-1	CASSLIGNNEQFF	TGTGCCAGCAGCTTAATAGGGAACAATGAGCAGTTCTTC
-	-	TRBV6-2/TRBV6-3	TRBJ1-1	CASSYRGILNTEAFF	TGTGCCAGCAGTTACAGAGGGATATTGAACACTGAAGCTTTCTTT
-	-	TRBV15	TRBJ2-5	CATSRALGRGQETQYF	TGTGCCACCAGCAGAGCCCTAGGAAGAGGGCAAGAGACCCAGTACTTC
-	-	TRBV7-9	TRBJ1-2	CASASPGDGYTF	TGTGCCAGCGCTAGCCCAGGGGATGGCTACACCTTC
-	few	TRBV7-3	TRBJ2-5	CASSTGSGGTQYF	TGTGCCAGCAGCACAGGAAGCGGCGGGACCCAGTACTTC
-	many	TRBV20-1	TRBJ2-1	CSATQGSYNEQFF	TGCAGTGCTACACAGGGTTCCTACAATGAGCAGTTCTTC
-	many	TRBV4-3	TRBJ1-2	CASSQDPGTFYGYTF	TGCGCCAGCAGCCAAGATCCCGGGACATTCTATGGCTACACCTTC
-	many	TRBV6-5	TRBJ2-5	CASSYGETQYF	TGTGCCAGCAGTTACGGAGAGACCCAGTACTTC
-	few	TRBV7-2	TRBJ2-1	CASSLVGENEQFF	TGTGCCAGCAGCTTAGTAGGGGAAAATGAGCAGTTCTTC
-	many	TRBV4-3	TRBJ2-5	CASSQVLGETQYF	TGCGCCAGCAGCCAAGTGTTGGGAGAGACCCAGTACTTC
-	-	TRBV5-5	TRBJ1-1	CASSLGQTNTEAFF	TGTGCCAGCAGCTTGGGTCAAACGAACACTGAAGCTTTCTTT
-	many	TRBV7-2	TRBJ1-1	CASSLVRGLNTEAFF	TGTGCCAGCAGCTTAGTCCGAGGCCTGAACACTGAAGCTTTCTTT
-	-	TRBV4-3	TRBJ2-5	CASSQDPVGETQYF	TGCGCCAGCAGCCAAGATCCCGTGGGGGAGACCCAGTACTTC
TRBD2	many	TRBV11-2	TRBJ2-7	CASSLAGGVTYEQYF	TGTGCCAGCAGCTTAGCGGGGGGGGTAACCTACGAGCAGTACTTC
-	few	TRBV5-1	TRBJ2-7	CASSPVGHDSYEQYF	TGCGCCAGCAGCCCGGTCGGGCATGACTCCTACGAGCAGTACTTC